The 18 T cell receptor beta chains in this list originate from one sample, sequenced in a study of multiple sclerosis patients with progressive multifocal leukoencephalopathy. Repertoires were generated with immunoSEQ multiplex PCR, while TCRdb's copy carries only in-frame clones and drops some. The repertoire includes 20,000 to 30,000 clones, around 93% of them detected once, and around 2% sits in the top ten. The sample's time point: about a year of natalizumab therapy. Sequenced here: PBMCs, sampled from a patient treated with natalizumab. The receptors were gathered from a man aged 25-40 years with multiple sclerosis.

J is TRBJ2-7 and V is TRBV4-1; D gene uncertain. CDR1 is MGHRA, CDR2 YSYEKL, per germline. The CDR3 spans 13 residues. The V gene lost 0 bases and the J gene lost 4 bases, with 7 bases spanning the gap. The CDR3, as DNA: TGCGCCAGCAGCCAAGAGGAGAATTACGAGCAGTACTTC. Protein sequence: CASSQEENYEQYF.

V usage is TRBV6-6 and J usage is TRBJ2-1, with 14 bases that match TRBD2. The CDR3 is 15 amino acids. The J segment lost 6 bases and the V segment lost 7 bases, leaving 5 bases of the junction unmatched. Germline values: CDR1 MNHNY, CDR2 SVGAGI (reference sequence). CDR3 in amino acids: CASTQTSGRVNEQFF. The CDR3 DNA sequence: TGTGCCAGCACCCAGACTAGCGGGAGGGTCAATGAGCAGTTCTTC.

This clone was observed a few times. The gene calls are TRBV19 and TRBJ2-5, with D perhaps given as TRBD1 or TRBD2 (5 bases each). CDR3 length equals 14 residues. V was pared by 5 bases and J by 3 bases, with 13 bases between. Germline CDR1 reads LNHDA; CDR2 reads SQIVND (reference sequence). CDR3 in amino acids: CASSDPGLKETQYF. CDR3 in DNA: TGTGCCAGTAGTGACCCGGGGCTCAAAGAGACCCAGTACTTC.

The V and J genes are TRBV7-3 and TRBJ2-1; 7 positions agree with TRBD1. V lost 5 bases to trimming and J lost 5 bases; unmatched junction nucleotides: 9. The V gene's germline CDR1 is SGHTA and CDR2 FQGTGA. The CDR3 covers 15 residues. The DNA of the CDR3 is TGTGCCAGCAGCATCGGGACAGTGGCTAACAATGAGCAGTTCTTC. Its translation is CASSIGTVANNEQFF.

V and J are TRBV10-2 and TRBJ1-1; TRBD1 is a possible D gene (6 bases). The CDR3 runs to 14 residues. The V gene's germline CDR1 is WSHSY and CDR2 SAAADI. The germline V and J ends were trimmed by 10 bases and 4 bases, with 19 bases remaining between them. CDR3 amino acids: CATSRGGRGTEAFF. The CDR3 DNA follows: TGCGCCACCTCAAGGGGGGGGCGAGGCACTGAAGCTTTCTTT.

V usage is TRBV6-6 and J usage is TRBJ1-4; 10 nucleotides line up with TRBD1. CDR3 length: 15 amino acids. J lost 8 bases, V lost 0 bases, and 3 bases had no gene match. From germline, CDR1 is MNHNY and CDR2 SVGAGI (reference sequence). The CDR3 protein is CASSYSDRGWEKLFF. The DNA for the CDR3 is TGTGCCAGCAGTTACTCGGACAGGGGGTGGGAAAAACTGTTTTTT.

The rearrangement joins TRBV4-1 to TRBJ2-1; D uncertain. Trimming took off 0 bases at V and 12 bases at J, with 9 bases between the two ends. CDR3 length equals 12 residues. Germline CDR1 reads MGHRA; CDR2 reads YSYEKL. The CDR3 sequence: CASSQDVKGQFF. The CDR3 DNA sequence: TGCGCCAGCAGCCAAGATGTGAAAGGGCAGTTCTTC.

The genes are TRBV7-9 and TRBJ2-7; 10 bases agree with TRBD2. This CDR3 comprises 16 residues. CDR1 and CDR2 (germline): SEHNR, FQNEAQ (reference sequence). Trimming removed 4 bases from V and 3 bases from J; junction bases left unmatched: 9. The CDR3 region is CASSSSTGTSVYEQYF. In DNA form, the CDR3 reads TGTGCCAGCAGCTCCTCGACCGGGACTAGCGTCTACGAGCAGTACTTC. Together with reference TRBV7-9 and TRBJ2-7, the CDR3 gives the full variable domain: DTGVSQNPRHKITKRGQNVTFRCDPISEHNRLYWYRQTLGQGPEFLTYFQNEAQLEKSRLLSDRFSAERPKGSFSTLEIQRTEQGDSAMYLCASSSSTGTSVYEQYFGPGTRLTVT.

A single count supports this clone. J is TRBJ2-5 and V is TRBV11-1; 9 bases map to TRBD1. J was trimmed by 3 bases and V by 5 bases; bases with no gene match: 4. Germline V gene data show CDR1 as SGHAT and CDR2 as FQDESV (reference sequence). The CDR3 spans 14 residues. CDR3 protein: CASSPRDREETQYF. The CDR3 coding sequence is TGTGCCAGCAGCCCCCGGGACAGGGAAGAGACCCAGTACTTC.

The chain carries TRBV9 and TRBJ2-1, with 7 bases aligning to TRBD1. Germline CDR1 reads SGDLS; CDR2 reads YYNGEE. V shed 3 bases and J 4 bases; nucleotides not matched to a gene: 1. This CDR3 has 13 amino acids. The CDR3 coding sequence is TGTGCCAGCAGCGAGGGGGCTTACAATGAGCAGTTCTTC. Amino acid sequence: CASSEGAYNEQFF. The full variable domain, with the rest looked up from reference TRBV9 and TRBJ2-1, is DSGVTQTPKHLITATGQRVTLRCSPRSGDLSVYWYQQSLDQGLQFLIQYYNGEERAKGNILERFSAQQFPDLHSELNLSSLELGDSALYFCASSEGAYNEQFFGPGTRLTVL.

The chain uses TRBV7-2 and TRBJ2-3; no firm D call. CDR1 is SGHTA and CDR2 is FQGNSA in the germline V gene. This CDR3 is 11 amino acids long. V shed 5 bases and J shed 2 bases, with 2 bases lying between them. The CDR3 sequence: CASSPTDTQYF. Here the CDR3 DNA reads TGTGCCAGCAGCCCCACAGATACGCAGTATTTT.

This chain uses TRBV27 with TRBJ2-5, with 16 bases fitting TRBD2. This CDR3 has 18 amino acids. Looked up from germline, CDR1 is MNHEY and CDR2 is SMNVEV (reference sequence). After removal of 11 bases from V and 7 bases from J, the junction contained 19 bases not matched to a gene. As DNA, the CDR3 is TGTGCCCGCGGGGAGGGACTAGCGGGAGGGGGGCCGCGTGGGACCCAGTACTTC. Translated, it gives CARGEGLAGGGPRGTQYF.

The chain uses TRBV5-6 and TRBJ1-5; D is uncertain. Trimming cost V 0 bases and J 2 bases, with 9 bases left between them. The CDR3 loop spans 15 amino acids. From germline, CDR1 is SGHDT and CDR2 YYEEEE. Here the CDR3 reads CASSLVQEGNQPQHF. In nucleotides, the CDR3 is TGTGCCAGCAGCTTGGTTCAGGAAGGCAATCAGCCCCAGCATTTT.

V gene TRBV9 combines with J gene TRBJ2-7; D may be TRBD1 or TRBD2 (7 bases each). Per the germline V gene, CDR1 is SGDLS and CDR2 is YYNGEE. The CDR3 is made up of 16 amino acids. The V gene lost 4 bases and the J gene lost 2 bases, with 19 bases spanning the gap. The CDR3 sequence: CASSPSRGGAAYEQYF. The CDR3 DNA sequence: TGTGCCAGCAGCCCGAGCAGGGGGGGCGCCGCCTACGAGCAGTACTTC.

The chain joins TRBV19 to TRBJ1-1, with 7 bases aligning to TRBD1. CDR1 and CDR2 (germline): LNHDA, SQIVND (reference sequence). The CDR3 extends over 16 amino acids. Trimming removed 7 bases from V and 1 base from J; junction bases left unmatched: 12. The CDR3 reads CASTLIFGTANTEAFF. CDR3 in DNA: TGTGCCAGTACCCTAATATTCGGGACAGCGAACACTGAAGCTTTCTTT. The complete variable domain, with remaining parts taken from reference TRBV19 and TRBJ1-1, reads DGGITQSPKYLFRKEGQNVTLSCEQNLNHDAMYWYRQDPGQGLRLIYYSQIVNDFQKGDIAEGYSVSREKKESFPLTVTSAQKNPTAFYLCASTLIFGTANTEAFFGQGTRLTVV.

This sequence joins TRBV7-9 and TRBJ2-7; 11 bases agree with TRBD2. The V segment lost 7 bases and the J segment 6 bases; nucleotides outside the gene matches: 14. Germline lookup yields CDR1 SEHNR and CDR2 FQNEAQ (reference sequence). The CDR3 is made up of 16 amino acids. Here the CDR3 reads CASTLGGASGRLEQYF. In DNA, the CDR3 is TGTGCCAGCACCCTCGGGGGGGCTAGCGGGAGGCTCGAGCAGTACTTC.

The chain uses TRBV4-3 and TRBJ2-7, with 7 bases aligning to TRBD1. The CDR3 has 15 amino acids. CDR1 is LGHNA, CDR2 YSLEER, per germline. The V segment lost 0 bases and the J segment 4 bases; nucleotides outside the gene matches: 6. The CDR3 sequence: CASSQDWQGEYEQYF. The CDR3 nucleotides are TGCGCCAGCAGCCAAGATTGGCAGGGGGAATACGAGCAGTACTTC.

This chain links TRBV5-1 with TRBJ1-2; 10 positions match TRBD1. This CDR3 has 13 amino acids. Germline V gene lookup returns CDR1 SGHRS and CDR2 YFSETQ. J was trimmed by 7 bases and V by 3 bases; bases with no gene match: 3. The chain's CDR3 is CASSSGQGLGYTF. CDR3 sequence (DNA): TGCGCCAGCAGCTCGGGACAGGGGCTTGGCTACACCTTC.